The rows below give T cell receptor beta chains drawn from one sample of a study of blood T cell repertoires in COVID-19. Here immunoSEQ multiplex PCR was the method, and the copy in TCRdb shows in-frame clones only, minus some. Of 60,000 to 70,000 clones detected, roughly 85% appear once; the ten largest clones hold 35% to 45%. The sample consisted of peripheral blood. The receptors shown here come from a human donor in a cohort sampled during active COVID-19. Each CDR3 is given with its conserved first and last residue. D genes are given only for firm matches.

CDR3nt: TGTGCCAGCAGCTTGGGGCGGGTACAGGGGGGCTCTTTCTTATACGAGCAGTACTTC
CDR3aa: CASSLGRVQGGSFLYEQYF
d_gene: TRBD1
j_gene: TRBJ2-7
len: 19
v_gene: TRBV5-5

CDR3nt: TGTGCCAGCAGCTTCCGGGAGGGGGGTATAGCTAACTATGGCTACACCTTC
CDR3aa: CASSFREGGIANYGYTF
d_gene: -
j_gene: TRBJ1-2
len: 17
v_gene: TRBV13

CDR3nt: TGCGCCAGCAGCTCAACTAGCGGGGTGACCTACAATGAGCAGTTCTTC
CDR3aa: CASSSTSGVTYNEQFF
d_gene: TRBD2
j_gene: TRBJ2-1
len: 16
v_gene: TRBV5-1

CDR3nt: TGTGCCAGCAGTTCCCTTCTAGCGGGAGCCTACAATGAGCAGTTCTTC
CDR3aa: CASSSLLAGAYNEQFF
d_gene: TRBD2
j_gene: TRBJ2-1
len: 16
v_gene: TRBV28

CDR3nt: TGCGCCAGCAGCCCCCAGGGACAGGGGGCAGGCACTGAAGCTTTCTTT
CDR3aa: CASSPQGQGAGTEAFF
d_gene: TRBD1
j_gene: TRBJ1-1
len: 16
v_gene: TRBV5-1

CDR3nt: TGCGCCAGCTCGGAAGGCGGGGGGGCCTACAATGAGCAGTTCTTC
CDR3aa: CASSEGGGAYNEQFF
d_gene: TRBD2
j_gene: TRBJ2-1
len: 15
v_gene: TRBV5-1

CDR3nt: TGTGCCACCAGTGACCCCGCAGCGGGGGGCCTGGATGAGCAGTTCTTC
CDR3aa: CATSDPAAGGLDEQFF
d_gene: TRBD2
j_gene: TRBJ2-1
len: 16
v_gene: TRBV24-1

CDR3nt: TGCGCCAGCAGCTCGACAGGGCTTAATCAGCCCCAGCATTTT
CDR3aa: CASSSTGLNQPQHF
d_gene: TRBD1
j_gene: TRBJ1-5
len: 14
v_gene: TRBV5-1

CDR3nt: TGTGCCAGCAGCCAAGATCCCTCCGACCAAGAGACCCAGTACTTC
CDR3aa: CASSQDPSDQETQYF
d_gene: -
j_gene: TRBJ2-5
len: 15
v_gene: TRBV3-1/TRBV3-2

CDR3nt: TGTGCCAGCAGTTTATGGCGGGGAAGATTTAACACAGATACGCAGTATTTT
CDR3aa: CASSLWRGRFNTDTQYF
d_gene: -
j_gene: TRBJ2-3
len: 17
v_gene: TRBV27

CDR3nt: TGTGCCACCAGCAGAGTCGGGACTAGGGGGGAGACCCAGTACTTC
CDR3aa: CATSRVGTRGETQYF
d_gene: TRBD2
j_gene: TRBJ2-5
len: 15
v_gene: TRBV15

CDR3nt: TGCGCCAGCAGACAACATACTAGCGGGGGTTTTCAGTTAGACAATGAGCAGTTCTTC
CDR3aa: CASRQHTSGGFQLDNEQFF
d_gene: TRBD2
j_gene: TRBJ2-1
len: 19
v_gene: TRBV4-3

CDR3nt: TGTGCCAGCAGCAAACTCGACAGGCAAGAGACCCAGTACTTC
CDR3aa: CASSKLDRQETQYF
d_gene: -
j_gene: TRBJ2-5
len: 14
v_gene: TRBV14